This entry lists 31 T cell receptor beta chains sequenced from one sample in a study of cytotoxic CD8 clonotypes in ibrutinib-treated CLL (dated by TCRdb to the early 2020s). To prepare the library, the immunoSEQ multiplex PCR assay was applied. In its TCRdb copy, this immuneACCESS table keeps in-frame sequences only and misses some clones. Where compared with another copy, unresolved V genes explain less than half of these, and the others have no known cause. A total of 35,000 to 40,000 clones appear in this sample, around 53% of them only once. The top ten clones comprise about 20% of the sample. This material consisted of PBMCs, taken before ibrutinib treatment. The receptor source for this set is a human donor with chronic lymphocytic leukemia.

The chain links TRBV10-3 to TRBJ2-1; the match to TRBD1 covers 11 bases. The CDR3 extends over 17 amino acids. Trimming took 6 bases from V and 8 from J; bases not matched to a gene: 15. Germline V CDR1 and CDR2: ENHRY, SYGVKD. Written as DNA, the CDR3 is TGTGCCATCAGCTCGGAGTCCGGGACAGGGGGTTTGGATGAGCAGTTCTTC. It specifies CAISSESGTGGLDEQFF.

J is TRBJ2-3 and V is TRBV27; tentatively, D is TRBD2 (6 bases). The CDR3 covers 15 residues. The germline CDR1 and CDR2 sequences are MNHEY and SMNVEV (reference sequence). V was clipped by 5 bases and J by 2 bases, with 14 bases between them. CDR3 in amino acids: CASSVGTFDTDTQYF. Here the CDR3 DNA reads TGTGCCAGCAGTGTCGGGACTTTCGACACAGATACGCAGTATTTT.

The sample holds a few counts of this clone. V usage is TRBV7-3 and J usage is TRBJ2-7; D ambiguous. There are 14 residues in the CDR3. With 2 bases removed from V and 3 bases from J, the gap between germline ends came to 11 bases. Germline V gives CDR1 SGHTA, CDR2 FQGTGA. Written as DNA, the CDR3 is TGTGCCAGCAGCTTAGGACCAAACAGCTACGAGCAGTACTTC. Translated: CASSLGPNSYEQYF.

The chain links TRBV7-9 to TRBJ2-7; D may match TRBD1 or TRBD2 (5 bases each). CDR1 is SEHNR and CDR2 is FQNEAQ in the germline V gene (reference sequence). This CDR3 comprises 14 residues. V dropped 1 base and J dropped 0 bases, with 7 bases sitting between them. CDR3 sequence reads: CASSLDGTSYEQYF. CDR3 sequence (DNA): TGTGCCAGCAGCTTAGATGGGACCTCCTACGAGCAGTACTTC. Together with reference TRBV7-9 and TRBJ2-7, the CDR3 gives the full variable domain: DTGVSQNPRHKITKRGQNVTFRCDPISEHNRLYWYRQTLGQGPEFLTYFQNEAQLEKSRLLSDRFSAERPKGSFSTLEIQRTEQGDSAMYLCASSLDGTSYEQYFGPGTRLTVT.

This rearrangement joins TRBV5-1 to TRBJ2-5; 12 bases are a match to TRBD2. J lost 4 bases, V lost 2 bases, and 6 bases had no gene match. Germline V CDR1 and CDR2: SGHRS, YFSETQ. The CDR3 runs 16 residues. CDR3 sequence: CASSFMTSGGGETQYF. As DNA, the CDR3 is TGCGCCAGCAGCTTTATGACTAGCGGGGGAGGAGAGACCCAGTACTTC. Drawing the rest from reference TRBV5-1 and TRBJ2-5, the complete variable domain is KAGVTQTPRYLIKTRGQQVTLSCSPISGHRSVSWYQQTPGQGLQFLFEYFSETQRNKGNFPGRFSGRQFSNSRSEMNVSTLELGDSALYLCASSFMTSGGGETQYFGPGTRLLVL.

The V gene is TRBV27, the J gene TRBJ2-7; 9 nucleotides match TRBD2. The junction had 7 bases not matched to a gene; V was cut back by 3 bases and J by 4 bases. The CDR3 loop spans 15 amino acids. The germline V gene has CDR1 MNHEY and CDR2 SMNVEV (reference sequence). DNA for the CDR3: TGTGCCAGCAGTTTGGCGTCTAGCGGGGTATACGAGCAGTACTTC. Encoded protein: CASSLASSGVYEQYF.

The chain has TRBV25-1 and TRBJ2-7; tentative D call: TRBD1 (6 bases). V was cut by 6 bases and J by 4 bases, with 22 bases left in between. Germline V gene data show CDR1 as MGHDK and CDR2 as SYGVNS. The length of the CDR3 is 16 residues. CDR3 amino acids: CASSPRGIWGQYEQYF. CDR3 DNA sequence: TGTGCCAGCAGCCCGAGGGGTATATGGGGGCAATACGAGCAGTACTTC.

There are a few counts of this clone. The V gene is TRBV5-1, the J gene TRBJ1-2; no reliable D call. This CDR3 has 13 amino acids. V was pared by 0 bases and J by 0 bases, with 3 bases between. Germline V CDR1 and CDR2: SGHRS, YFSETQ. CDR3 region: CASSLGTNYGYTF. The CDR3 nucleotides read TGCGCCAGCAGCTTGGGGACTAACTATGGCTACACCTTC.

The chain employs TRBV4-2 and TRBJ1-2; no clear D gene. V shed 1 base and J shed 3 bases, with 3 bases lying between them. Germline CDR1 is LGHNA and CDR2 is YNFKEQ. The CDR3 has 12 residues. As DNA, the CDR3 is TGTGCCAGCAGCCAAGCAGACTATGGCTACACCTTC. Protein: CASSQADYGYTF.

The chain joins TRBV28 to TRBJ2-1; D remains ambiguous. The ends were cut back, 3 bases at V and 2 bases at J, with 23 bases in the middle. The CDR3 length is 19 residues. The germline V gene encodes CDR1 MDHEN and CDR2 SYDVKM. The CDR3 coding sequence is TGTGCCAGCAGTTTTATAAACCTCGTACAGCGCAAAGCCTACAATGAGCAGTTCTTC. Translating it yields CASSFINLVQRKAYNEQFF.

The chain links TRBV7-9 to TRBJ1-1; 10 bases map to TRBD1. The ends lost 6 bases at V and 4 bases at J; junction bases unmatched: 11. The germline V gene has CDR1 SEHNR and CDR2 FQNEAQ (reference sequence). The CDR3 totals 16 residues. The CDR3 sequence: CASSPPRGTGATEAFF. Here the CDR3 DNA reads TGTGCCAGCAGTCCTCCGAGAGGGACAGGGGCCACTGAAGCTTTCTTT.

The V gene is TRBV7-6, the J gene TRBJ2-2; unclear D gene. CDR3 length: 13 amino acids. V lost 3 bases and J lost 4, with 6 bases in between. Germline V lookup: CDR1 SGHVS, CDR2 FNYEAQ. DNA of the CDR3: TGTGCCAGCAGCTTGACGACCACCGGGGAGCTGTTTTTT. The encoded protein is CASSLTTTGELFF.

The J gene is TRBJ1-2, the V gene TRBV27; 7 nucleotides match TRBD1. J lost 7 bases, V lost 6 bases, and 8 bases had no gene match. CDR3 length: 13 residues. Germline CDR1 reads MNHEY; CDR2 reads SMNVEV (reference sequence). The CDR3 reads CASRRGRGLGYTF. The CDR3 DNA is TGTGCCAGCAGACGGGGGAGGGGGCTTGGCTACACCTTC.

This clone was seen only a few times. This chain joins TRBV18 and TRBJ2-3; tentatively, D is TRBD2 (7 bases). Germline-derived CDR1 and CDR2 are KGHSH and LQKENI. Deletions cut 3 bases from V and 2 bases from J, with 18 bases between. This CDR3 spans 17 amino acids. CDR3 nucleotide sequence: TGTGCCAGCTCACCGAGGGGGGGTACCCTACTCACAGATACGCAGTATTTT. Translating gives CASSPRGGTLLTDTQYF. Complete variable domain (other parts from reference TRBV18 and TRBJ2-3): NAGVMQNPRHLVRRRGQEARLRCSPMKGHSHVYWYRQLPEEGLKFMVYLQKENIIDESGMPKERFSAEFPKEGPSILRIQQVVRGDSAAYFCASSPRGGTLLTDTQYFGPGTRLTVL.

CDR3 loop: CASSKGQGGNQPQHF. The CDR3 DNA follows: TGTGCCAGCAGCAAGGGACAGGGGGGCAATCAGCCCCAGCATTTT. The gene calls are TRBV14 and TRBJ1-5; 11 nucleotides match TRBD1. The CDR3 runs 15 residues. Per germline, CDR1 SGHDN and CDR2 FVKESK. Trimming at V came to 5 bases and at J to 2 bases, leaving 2 bases not matched to a gene.

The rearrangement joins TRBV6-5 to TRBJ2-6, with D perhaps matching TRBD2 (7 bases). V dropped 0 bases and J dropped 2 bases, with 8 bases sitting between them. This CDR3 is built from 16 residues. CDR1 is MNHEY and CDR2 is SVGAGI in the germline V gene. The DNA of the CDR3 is TGTGCCAGCAGTTACTCGCGGGGGCCTGGGGCCAACGTCCTGACTTTC. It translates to CASSYSRGPGANVLTF.

The CDR3 DNA reads as TGTGCCAGCAGCTTACCACGGACAGGGACCCATAATTCACCCCTCCACTTT. Translation: CASSLPRTGTHNSPLHF. The V and J genes are TRBV7-2 and TRBJ1-6, with TRBD1 identical over 8 bases. From germline, CDR1 is SGHTA and CDR2 FQGNSA. V trimming: 2 bases; J trimming: 5 bases; junction bases outside the gene matches: 8. This CDR3 spans 17 amino acids.

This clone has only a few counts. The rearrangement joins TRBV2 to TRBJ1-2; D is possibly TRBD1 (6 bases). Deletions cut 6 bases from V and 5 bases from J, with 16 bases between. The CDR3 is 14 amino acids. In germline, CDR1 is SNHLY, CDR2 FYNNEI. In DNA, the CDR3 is TGTGCCAGCAGCGGGGTAGTCAGGGGATATGGCTACACCTTC. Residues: CASSGVVRGYGYTF.

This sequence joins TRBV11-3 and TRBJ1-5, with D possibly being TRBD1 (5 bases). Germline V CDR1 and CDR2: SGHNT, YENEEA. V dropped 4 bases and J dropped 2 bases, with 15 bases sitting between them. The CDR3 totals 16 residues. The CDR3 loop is CASSWNGAAGNQPQHF. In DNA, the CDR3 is TGTGCCAGCAGCTGGAATGGGGCCGCGGGCAATCAGCCCCAGCATTTT. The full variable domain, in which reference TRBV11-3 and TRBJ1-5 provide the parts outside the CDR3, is EAGVVQSPRYKIIEKKQPVAFWCNPISGHNTLYWYLQNLGQGPELLIRYENEEAVDDSQLPKDRFSAERLKGVDSTLKIQPAELGDSAVYLCASSWNGAAGNQPQHFGDGTRLSIL.

CDR3 coding DNA: TGTGCCAGCAGCTTCAGTCCCCACGAGCAGTACTTC. Translation: CASSFSPHEQYF. The chain is built from TRBV5-8 and TRBJ2-7, with no clear D. Trimming removed 2 bases from V and 5 bases from J, with 8 bases in between. The length of the CDR3 is 12 residues. Germline lookup yields CDR1 SGHTS and CDR2 YDEGEE.

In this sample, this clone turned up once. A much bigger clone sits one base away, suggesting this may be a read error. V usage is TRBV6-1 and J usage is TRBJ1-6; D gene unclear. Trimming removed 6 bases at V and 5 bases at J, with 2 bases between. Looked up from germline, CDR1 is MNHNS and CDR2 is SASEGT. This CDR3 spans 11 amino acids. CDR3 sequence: CASRDNSPLHF. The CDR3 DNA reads TGTGCCAGCAGGGATAATTCACCCCTCCACTTT.

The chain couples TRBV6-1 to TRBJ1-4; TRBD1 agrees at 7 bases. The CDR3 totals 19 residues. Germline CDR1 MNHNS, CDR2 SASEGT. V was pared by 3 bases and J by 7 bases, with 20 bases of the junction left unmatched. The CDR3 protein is CASSEYPVGQQGTGEKLFF. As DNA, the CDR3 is TGTGCCAGCAGTGAGTACCCCGTTGGACAACAGGGGACGGGTGAAAAACTGTTTTTT.

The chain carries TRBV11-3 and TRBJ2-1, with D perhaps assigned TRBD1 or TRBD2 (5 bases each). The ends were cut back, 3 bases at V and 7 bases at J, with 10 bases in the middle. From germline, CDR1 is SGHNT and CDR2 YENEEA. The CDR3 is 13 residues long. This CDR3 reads CASSFEGPNEQFF. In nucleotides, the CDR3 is TGTGCCAGCAGCTTTGAGGGGCCAAATGAGCAGTTCTTC. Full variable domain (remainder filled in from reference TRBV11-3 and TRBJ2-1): EAGVVQSPRYKIIEKKQPVAFWCNPISGHNTLYWYLQNLGQGPELLIRYENEEAVDDSQLPKDRFSAERLKGVDSTLKIQPAELGDSAVYLCASSFEGPNEQFFGPGTRLTVL.

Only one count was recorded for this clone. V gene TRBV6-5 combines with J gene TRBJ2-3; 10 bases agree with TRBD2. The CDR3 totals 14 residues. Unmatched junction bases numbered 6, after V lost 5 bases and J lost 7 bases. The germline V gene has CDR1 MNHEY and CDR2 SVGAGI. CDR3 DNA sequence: TGTGCCAGCAGTCCCTTTAGCGGGGGGTATACGCAGTATTTT. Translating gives CASSPFSGGYTQYF.

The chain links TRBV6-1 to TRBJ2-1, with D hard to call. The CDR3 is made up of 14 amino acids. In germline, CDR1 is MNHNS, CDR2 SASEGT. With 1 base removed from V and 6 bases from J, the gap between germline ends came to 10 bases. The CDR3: CASSEGVVANEQFF. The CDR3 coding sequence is TGTGCCAGCAGTGAAGGAGTTGTGGCCAATGAGCAGTTCTTC.

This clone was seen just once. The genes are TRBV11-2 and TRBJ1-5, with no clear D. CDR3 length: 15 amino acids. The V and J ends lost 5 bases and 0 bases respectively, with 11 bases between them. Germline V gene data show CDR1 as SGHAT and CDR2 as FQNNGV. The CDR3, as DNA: TGTGCCAGCAGCGCTAGTGGCGGTAGCAATCAGCCCCAGCATTTT. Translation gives CASSASGGSNQPQHF.

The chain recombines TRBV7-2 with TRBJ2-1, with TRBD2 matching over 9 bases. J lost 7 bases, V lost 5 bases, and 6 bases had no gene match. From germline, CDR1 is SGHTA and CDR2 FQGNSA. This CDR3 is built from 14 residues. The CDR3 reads CASSIFLAGNEQFF. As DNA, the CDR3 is TGTGCCAGCAGCATCTTCCTAGCGGGAAATGAGCAGTTCTTC. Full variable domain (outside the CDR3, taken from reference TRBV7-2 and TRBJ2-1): GAGVSQSPSNKVTEKGKDVELRCDPISGHTALYWYRQSLGQGLEFLIYFQGNSAPDKSGLPSDRFSAERTGGSVSTLTIQRTQQEDSAVYLCASSIFLAGNEQFFGPGTRLTVL.

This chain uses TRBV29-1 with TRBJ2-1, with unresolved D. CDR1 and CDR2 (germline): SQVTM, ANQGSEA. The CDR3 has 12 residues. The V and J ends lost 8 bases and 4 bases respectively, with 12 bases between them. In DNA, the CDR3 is TGCAGCAGCGAGTCACCTTACAATGAGCAGTTCTTC. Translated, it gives CSSESPYNEQFF.

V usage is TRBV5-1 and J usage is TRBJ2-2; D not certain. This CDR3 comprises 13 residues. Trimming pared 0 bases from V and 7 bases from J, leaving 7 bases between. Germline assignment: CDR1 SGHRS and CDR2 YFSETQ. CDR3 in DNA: TGCGCCAGCAGCTTGGCCGAGAACGGGGAGCTGTTTTTT. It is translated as CASSLAENGELFF. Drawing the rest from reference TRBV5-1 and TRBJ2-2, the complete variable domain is KAGVTQTPRYLIKTRGQQVTLSCSPISGHRSVSWYQQTPGQGLQFLFEYFSETQRNKGNFPGRFSGRQFSNSRSEMNVSTLELGDSALYLCASSLAENGELFFGEGSRLTVL.

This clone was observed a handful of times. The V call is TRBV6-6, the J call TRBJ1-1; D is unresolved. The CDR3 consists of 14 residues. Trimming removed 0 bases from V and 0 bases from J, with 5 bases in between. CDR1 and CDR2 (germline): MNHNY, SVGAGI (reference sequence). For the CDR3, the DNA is TGTGCCAGCAGTTACTCGGGGTTGAACACTGAAGCTTTCTTT. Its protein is CASSYSGLNTEAFF.

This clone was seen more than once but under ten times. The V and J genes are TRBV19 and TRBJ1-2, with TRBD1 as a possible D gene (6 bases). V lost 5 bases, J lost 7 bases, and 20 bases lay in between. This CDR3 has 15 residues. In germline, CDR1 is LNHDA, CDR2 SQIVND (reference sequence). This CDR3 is CASSPSQGAVPGYTF. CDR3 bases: TGTGCCAGTAGTCCATCACAGGGCGCGGTGCCTGGCTACACCTTC.